This T cell receptor beta chain is drawn from a study of T cell repertoires in cytomegalovirus infection. Whole-study context: Public TCR beta signatures were indicative of both CMV infection and a matching HLA type. Notes on the study in general: HLA-C-restricted CMV clonotypes gave the most frequent clonotype in two of eight donors. There were carriers of CMV plus the relevant HLA, and cumulative public TCR beta family frequency identified them.

TCRdb passed the reads through MiXCR, listing each CDR3 protein once. The data hold around 140,000 distinct CDR3 sequences, with 5.5% to 8% observed a single time. V gave up 1 base and J gave up 0 bases, with 10 bases separating them. Germline CDR1 SGHTA, CDR2 FQGNSA. This CDR3 region has 16 residues. This clonotype was observed at least ten times. Its antigen is unknown. The TCR sequence derives from a human donor in good health (CMV status not recorded). Some clones in this sample may be carry-over from other donors' samples. The chain couples TRBV7-2 to TRBJ1-3; D remains ambiguous. The sample was PBMCs. For the CDR3, the DNA is TGTGCCAGCAGCTTAGAAAGGGATGCCTCTGGAAACACCATATATTTT. Translating it yields CASSLERDASGNTIYF.